Sequencing of this T cell receptor (beta chain) was carried out in a study of blood T cell repertoires in COVID-19. Study summary: Italy, Spain and the United States were the sources of the convalescent and acute COVID-19 samples. T cells, B-cell-depleted T cells, or PBMCs provided the cDNA or gDNA that served as material.

The authors' processing: It was from reference gene primer amplification that nucleated cell counts were estimated. The protocol was immunoSEQ multiplex PCR, while the TCRdb copy is restricted to in-frame clones and leaves out a portion. V and J calls and clone size are given by that table; D and trimming were obtained from the DNA. Found here are under 60,000 clones, just under 80% of them singletons; the top ten hold about 25%. The CDR3 loop spans 15 amino acids. J gave up 6 bases and V 4 bases, and 9 bases lay outside the gene matches. The V gene's germline CDR1 is SGHRS and CDR2 YFSETQ. The sequencing input was peripheral blood. The origin of this receptor is a human donor in a cohort sampled during active COVID-19. The chain is built from TRBV5-1 and TRBJ2-1; TRBD2 aligns across 8 bases. The CDR3 here is CASSSSGAPPNEQFF. The CDR3 DNA is TGCGCCAGCAGCAGTAGCGGGGCGCCACCCAATGAGCAGTTCTTC.